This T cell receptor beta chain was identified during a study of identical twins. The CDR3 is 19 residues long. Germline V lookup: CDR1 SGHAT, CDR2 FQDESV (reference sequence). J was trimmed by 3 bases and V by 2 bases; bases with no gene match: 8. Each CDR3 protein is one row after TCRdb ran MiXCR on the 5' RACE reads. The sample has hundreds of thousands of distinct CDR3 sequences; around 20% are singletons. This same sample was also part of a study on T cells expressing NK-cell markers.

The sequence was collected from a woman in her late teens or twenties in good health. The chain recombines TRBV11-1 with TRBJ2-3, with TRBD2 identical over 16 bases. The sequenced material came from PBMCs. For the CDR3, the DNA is TGTGCCAGCAGCTTACCTGGACCGGGACTAGCGGGGGGGACAGATACGCAGTATTTT. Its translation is CASSLPGPGLAGGTDTQYF.